This TCR beta chain was identified in a study of cytomegalovirus exposure and HLA in healthy donors. Use of 60 Vbeta and 13 Jbeta primers characterized the PCR. Using immunoSEQ multiplex PCR, the repertoire was profiled, and TCRdb retains in-frame clones only, with some absent. The repertoire holds about 93,000 clones, with 82% as singletons. Comment on this clone: Antigen unknown.

Germline-derived CDR1 and CDR2 are MNHEY and SMNVEV (reference sequence). V lost 0 bases and J lost 2, with 12 bases in between. The CDR3 is 16 residues long. Study observations and caveats: There were several of the most significant clusters that appeared linked to common viral pathogens in a later analysis. A later analysis found TCR association rates differed by HLA locus, highest for DRB1 and lowest for HLA-C. A later analysis found that most CMV-associated TCR beta chains appeared HLA-restricted.

The sequencing sample was made of PBMCs. This sequence joins TRBV27 and TRBJ2-3; D may be TRBD2 (5 bases). The TCR sequence derives from a man over 45 in good health and CMV-seronegative. For the CDR3, the DNA is TGTGCCAGCAGTTTATCGAGCGGTAGGGCCACAGATACGCAGTATTTT. It is translated as CASSLSSGRATDTQYF.